One and the same sample provided the 22 T cell receptor beta chains below, sequenced in a study of T cells in narcolepsy. TCRdb keeps only in-frame clones here, not all; method: immunoSEQ multiplex PCR. The sample records 30,000 to 40,000 clones, more than 65% being singletons. What was sequenced was memory (CD45RA-) CD4+ T cells from blood. These receptor sequences come from a human donor in good health.

The J gene is TRBJ2-2, the V gene TRBV11-2; 12 positions agree with TRBD1. The germline CDR1 and CDR2 sequences are SGHAT and FQNNGV. V dropped 5 bases and J dropped 5; count of bases not matched to a gene: 6. The CDR3 sequence is 16 residues long. CDR3 bases: TGTGCCAGCAGCCAGGGGACAGGGGGCATGACCGGGGAGCTGTTTTTT. Translating it yields CASSQGTGGMTGELFF.

The chain combines TRBV5-6 with TRBJ1-5; the D is unclear. The CDR3 has 15 amino acids. The V gene lost 4 bases and the J gene lost 3 bases, with 14 bases spanning the gap. In germline, CDR1 is SGHDT, CDR2 YYEEEE. CDR3 sequence: CASSASAGYNQPQHF. The CDR3 DNA sequence: TGTGCCAGCAGCGCCTCCGCGGGTTACAATCAGCCCCAGCATTTT.

The chain carries TRBV30 and TRBJ2-5; D perhaps matches TRBD1 (6 bases). This CDR3 has 13 residues. Trimming left V 2 bases short and J 5 bases short, with 12 bases between. CDR1 and CDR2 from the germline V gene are GTSNPN and SVGIG (reference sequence). CDR3 bases: TGTGCCTGGAGTACTACAGGGAAGGAGACCCAGTACTTC. Residues: CAWSTTGKETQYF.

The V and J genes are TRBV9 and TRBJ2-5; the match to TRBD1 covers 7 bases. J gave up 2 bases and V 6 bases, and 10 bases lay outside the gene matches. Per germline, CDR1 SGDLS and CDR2 YYNGEE. The CDR3 contains 15 residues. CDR3 DNA sequence: TGTGCCAGCAACACTAACAGGGGTGGGCAAGAGACCCAGTACTTC. It specifies CASNTNRGGQETQYF.

The gene calls are TRBV7-2 and TRBJ1-2; D remains ambiguous. CDR1 is SGHTA, CDR2 FQGNSA, per germline. V lost 2 bases to trimming and J lost 4 bases, with 2 bases between them. This CDR3 spans 11 amino acids. CDR3 amino acids: CASSLSYGYTF. The CDR3 nucleotides read TGTGCCAGCAGCTTATCCTATGGCTACACCTTC.

Notes on this clone: The sample carries other DNA sequences with the same CDR3. The V call is TRBV7-9, the J call TRBJ1-1; TRBD1 matches at 9 bases. Losses at the gene ends were 5 bases for V and 7 bases for J; bases not matched to a gene: 8. CDR1 is SEHNR, CDR2 FQNEAQ, per germline (reference sequence). The CDR3 is 14 residues long. For the CDR3, the DNA is TGTGCCAGCAGCGTCGGGACAGGGTCTCGTGAAGCTTTCTTT. This sequence encodes CASSVGTGSREAFF.

The chain joins TRBV30 to TRBJ2-1; TRBD2 might be the D (5 bases). CDR3 length: 14 amino acids. The ends were cut back, 3 bases at V and 0 bases at J, with 9 bases in the middle. Germline-derived CDR1 and CDR2 are GTSNPN and SVGIG (reference sequence). CDR3 bases: TGTGCCTGGAGCGGGATGAGCTCCTACAATGAGCAGTTCTTC. Its translation: CAWSGMSSYNEQFF. Supplemented by reference TRBV30 and TRBJ2-1, the full variable domain reads SQTIHQWPATLVQPVGSPLSLECTVEGTSNPNLYWYRQAAGRGLQLLFYSVGIGQISSEVPQNLSASRPQDRQFILSSKKLLLSDSGFYLCAWSGMSSYNEQFFGPGTRLTVL.

The chain combines TRBV29-1 with TRBJ2-3; 11 nucleotides match TRBD1. The J segment lost 5 bases and the V segment lost 7 bases, leaving 8 bases of the junction unmatched. The CDR3 totals 14 residues. In germline, CDR1 is SQVTM, CDR2 ANQGSEA. The CDR3 spells CSAFGDRGIDTQYF. The CDR3 DNA sequence: TGCAGCGCCTTCGGGGACAGGGGGATAGATACGCAGTATTTT.

The V and J genes are TRBV6-1 and TRBJ1-4, with D possibly matching TRBD1 (5 bases). The CDR3 has 15 amino acids. Germline values: CDR1 MNHNS, CDR2 SASEGT. Trimming took off 2 bases at V and 8 bases at J, with 15 bases between the two ends. CDR3 nucleotides: TGTGCCAGCAGTGAACTCCTGCAGGGATCGGAAAAACTGTTTTTT. This codes for CASSELLQGSEKLFF.

The chain links TRBV5-4 to TRBJ1-6, with D possibly matching TRBD1 (5 bases). V was pared by 0 bases and J by 7 bases, with 14 bases between. Germline assignment: CDR1 SGHNT and CDR2 YYREEE (reference sequence). This CDR3 comprises 16 residues. CDR3 region: CASSLANGGGNSPLHF. The CDR3 DNA reads TGTGCCAGCAGCTTGGCCAATGGGGGGGGAAATTCACCCCTCCACTTT.

V and J are TRBV6-5 and TRBJ2-7, with D unresolved. Deletions cut 8 bases from V and 4 bases from J, with 12 bases between. The V gene's germline CDR1 is MNHEY and CDR2 SVGAGI. This CDR3 has 12 amino acids. CDR3 DNA sequence: TGTGCCAGCGCTACCCCCCTTTACGAGCAGTACTTC. Translating it yields CASATPLYEQYF.

The chain joins TRBV6-5 to TRBJ1-5; D not certain. Germline CDR1 MNHEY, CDR2 SVGAGI. The CDR3 spans 13 residues. V gave up 5 bases and J gave up 9 bases, with 14 bases separating them. The CDR3: CASSEVQDSPQHF. The CDR3 region has the DNA TGTGCCAGCAGTGAAGTCCAGGACTCGCCCCAGCATTTT.

This clone has a single count. The chain joins TRBV5-1 to TRBJ2-5; D is uncertain. This CDR3 comprises 14 residues. Trimming cost V 0 bases and J 0 bases, with 6 bases left between them. The germline gives CDR1 SGHRS, CDR2 YFSETQ. The CDR3: CASSLGVDQETQYF. DNA of the CDR3: TGCGCCAGCAGCTTGGGTGTGGACCAAGAGACCCAGTACTTC.

V and J are TRBV30 and TRBJ2-2; TRBD1 aligns across 9 bases. This CDR3 has 15 residues. The germline V gene encodes CDR1 GTSNPN and CDR2 SVGIG (reference sequence). V lost 1 base and J lost 7; bases outside the gene matches: 7. The CDR3 is CAWSAGQGYGGELFF. CDR3 nucleotide sequence: TGTGCCTGGAGTGCGGGACAGGGATACGGCGGGGAGCTGTTTTTT.

This sequence joins TRBV6-6 and TRBJ1-2; D is uncertain. V lost 4 bases and J lost 4, with 4 bases in between. This CDR3 has 11 residues. In germline, CDR1 is MNHNY, CDR2 SVGAGI (reference sequence). The CDR3 sequence is CASSSRYGYTF. The CDR3 region has the DNA TGTGCCAGCAGTTCACGCTATGGCTACACCTTC.

The V call is TRBV27, the J call TRBJ2-5; 7 bases line up with TRBD1. V dropped 4 bases and J dropped 1; count of bases not matched to a gene: 12. Germline CDR1 is MNHEY and CDR2 is SMNVEV (reference sequence). There are 17 residues in the CDR3. CDR3 DNA sequence: TGTGCCAGCAGTTCCAAAGGGACAGCGAACTTCCAAGAGACCCAGTACTTC. It encodes CASSSKGTANFQETQYF.

This clone was observed once. The CDR3 nucleotides are TGCGCCAGCAGCTTGGGAACGCAGGCCAATCAGCCCCAGCATTTT. Residues: CASSLGTQANQPQHF. V and J are TRBV5-1 and TRBJ1-5; D remains unclear. CDR3 size: 15 residues. The germline V and J ends were trimmed by 0 bases and 3 bases, with 10 bases remaining between them. In germline, CDR1 is SGHRS, CDR2 YFSETQ.

This clone showed up just a few times. The chain combines TRBV29-1 with TRBJ2-3; D unresolved. Trimming shortened V by 3 bases and J by 1 base, and 11 bases separated the two germline ends. Germline V gene lookup returns CDR1 SQVTM and CDR2 ANQGSEA. CDR3 length equals 14 residues. CDR3 nucleotides: TGCAGCGTTGAGGAAGCATATGGCACAGATACGCAGTATTTT. The encoded protein is CSVEEAYGTDTQYF.

The genes are TRBV5-5 and TRBJ2-4; D is unclear. This CDR3 is 14 amino acids long. The V gene lost 0 bases and the J gene lost 1 base, with 5 bases spanning the gap. Germline-derived CDR1 and CDR2 are SGHKS and YYEKEE (reference sequence). For the CDR3, the DNA is TGTGCCAGCAGCTTGGCCGTTGCCAAAAACATTCAGTACTTC. Translating gives CASSLAVAKNIQYF.

The gene calls are TRBV6-6 and TRBJ1-2, with D unresolved. Between the trimmed V and J ends, which lost 4 bases and 1 base, there was a span of 10 bases. The V gene's germline CDR1 is MNHNY and CDR2 SVGAGI (reference sequence). CDR3 length: 14 amino acids. This CDR3 reads CASSLLRDNYGYTF. CDR3 nucleotides: TGTGCCAGCAGTTTATTGAGGGATAACTATGGCTACACCTTC.

V is TRBV7-8 and J is TRBJ2-5, with 8 bases aligning to TRBD2. This CDR3 is built from 14 residues. From germline, CDR1 is SGHVS and CDR2 FQNEAQ. V was pared by 3 bases and J by 5 bases, with 5 bases of the junction left unmatched. CDR3 protein: CASSFRGGEETQYF. In nucleotides, the CDR3 is TGTGCCAGCAGCTTCCGGGGGGGCGAGGAGACCCAGTACTTC.

V and J are TRBV7-9 and TRBJ1-1, with D maybe TRBD1 (6 bases). Looked up from germline, CDR1 is SEHNR and CDR2 is FQNEAQ (reference sequence). This CDR3 is built from 15 residues. V gave up 1 base and J gave up 3 bases, with 12 bases separating them. The CDR3: CASSLGGGRYTEAFF. As DNA, the CDR3 is TGTGCCAGCAGCTTAGGTGGGGGGCGCTACACTGAAGCTTTCTTT.